The 20 T cell receptor beta chains presented below share a single source sample, sequenced in a study of glioma-infiltrating T cells after dendritic cell vaccination. The time point: after dendritic cell vaccination, including at tumor progression/relapse. The protocol was immunoSEQ multiplex PCR, while the TCRdb copy is restricted to in-frame clones and leaves out a portion. The profile shows approximately 99,000 clones, approximately 80% of them singletons. The sample in question was blood, obtained after dendritic cell vaccination. All receptors derive from a human donor with glioblastoma.

The chain joins TRBV6-5 to TRBJ1-4, with TRBD1 identical over 9 bases. J was trimmed by 8 bases and V by 4 bases; bases with no gene match: 5. CDR3 size: 14 residues. CDR1 is MNHEY and CDR2 is SVGAGI in the germline V gene. The CDR3: CASSLTGGGEKLFF. CDR3 nucleotide sequence: TGTGCCAGCAGTTTGACAGGGGGAGGAGAAAAACTGTTTTTT.

This clone has a handful of counts. V gene TRBV10-2 combines with J gene TRBJ1-1, with D possibly matching TRBD1 (5 bases). Trimming left V 6 bases short and J 9 bases short, with 11 bases between. Per the germline V gene, CDR1 is WSHSY and CDR2 is SAAADI. The CDR3 contains 11 residues. DNA of the CDR3: TGCGCCAGCAGCCCTAAGGGGCAAGCTTTCTTT. Amino acid sequence: CASSPKGQAFF.

The sample holds a few counts of this clone. V and J are TRBV6-1 and TRBJ1-2; the D gene is possibly TRBD1 (5 bases). Per the germline V gene, CDR1 is MNHNS and CDR2 is SASEGT. The CDR3 contains 14 residues. V was pared by 8 bases and J by 2 bases, with 15 bases between. CDR3 nucleotides: TGTGCCAGCTTTGGGCAGGGTGTCAACTATGGCTACACCTTC. Residues: CASFGQGVNYGYTF.

This clone has only a few counts. This sequence joins TRBV10-3 and TRBJ1-1, with TRBD1 matching 8 bases. This CDR3 is built from 14 residues. The V and J ends lost 4 bases and 7 bases, in that order; junction bases with no gene match: 8. Germline-derived CDR1 and CDR2 are ENHRY and SYGVKD. CDR3 region: CAISVQGAEGEAFF. The CDR3 bases are TGTGCCATCAGTGTTCAGGGGGCCGAAGGTGAAGCTTTCTTT.

The rearrangement uses TRBV28 and TRBJ2-7; 7 bases align to TRBD2. The CDR3 loop spans 15 amino acids. After removal of 3 bases from V and 1 base from J, the junction contained 6 bases not matched to a gene. CDR1 is MDHEN, CDR2 SYDVKM, per germline. CDR3: CASSFAGVLSYEQYF. The CDR3 nucleotides read TGTGCCAGCAGTTTCGCGGGGGTCCTTTCCTACGAGCAGTACTTC.

The genes are TRBV11-3 and TRBJ1-2; TRBD1 might be the D (5 bases). From germline, CDR1 is SGHNT and CDR2 YENEEA. V was shortened by 0 bases and J by 2 bases, with 22 bases between the two germline ends. CDR3 length equals 19 residues. The CDR3 DNA sequence: TGTGCCAGCAGCTTAGATCTTTCTTTTGCGGCACAGGAGAACTATGGCTACACCTTC. Its translation: CASSLDLSFAAQENYGYTF.

This clone was picked up one time. V gene TRBV5-1 combines with J gene TRBJ2-3, with no clear D. The CDR3 length is 14 residues. V was pared by 0 bases and J by 1 base, with 6 bases between. CDR1 and CDR2 from the germline V gene are SGHRS and YFSETQ. The CDR3 sequence is CASSLELGTDTQYF. CDR3 coding DNA: TGCGCCAGCAGCTTGGAGCTGGGCACAGATACGCAGTATTTT.

The chain is built from TRBV11-3 and TRBJ2-1, with D possibly TRBD2 on 5 matching bases. The CDR3 contains 13 residues. Deletions cut 1 base from V and 6 bases from J, with 7 bases between. The V gene's germline CDR1 is SGHNT and CDR2 YENEEA. The CDR3 coding sequence is TGTGCCAGCAGCTTAGTTCGGGGCAATGAGCAGTTCTTC. Its translation is CASSLVRGNEQFF.

This chain joins TRBV5-4 and TRBJ2-7, with D possibly TRBD2 on 5 matching bases. The CDR3 covers 13 residues. The germline CDR1 and CDR2 sequences are SGHNT and YYREEE (reference sequence). The V end was cut by 0 bases, the J end by 6 bases, with 10 bases between. CDR3 residues: CASSLEDRGEQYF. The DNA of the CDR3 is TGTGCCAGCAGCTTGGAGGATCGGGGCGAGCAGTACTTC.

The CDR3 here is CASSLDGQGFLTRQYF. In nucleotides, the CDR3 is TGTGCCAGCAGCTTAGACGGACAGGGGTTTTTAACGAGGCAGTACTTC. The gene calls are TRBV7-8 and TRBJ2-7; TRBD1 matches at 9 bases. The junction had 13 bases not matched to a gene; V was cut back by 1 base and J by 9 bases. The CDR3 covers 16 residues. Germline CDR1 reads SGHVS; CDR2 reads FQNEAQ.

V usage is TRBV2 and J usage is TRBJ2-1; a possible D gene is TRBD2 (6 bases). The germline V and J ends were trimmed by 6 bases and 12 bases, with 18 bases remaining between them. This CDR3 is 13 amino acids long. Germline V CDR1 and CDR2: SNHLY, FYNNEI. The CDR3 nucleotides read TGTGCCAGCAGCCCAACGTTGCTCGGGGGGCAGTTCTTC. Its protein is CASSPTLLGGQFF.

This sequence joins TRBV10-3 and TRBJ1-2, with 7 nucleotides matching TRBD1. The germline CDR1 and CDR2 sequences are ENHRY and SYGVKD. The CDR3 length is 19 residues. V was clipped by 9 bases and J by 3 bases; unmatched bases: 25. The CDR3, as DNA: TGTGCCATGGGAAGGGCTCTAACGGGACAGTTCCTCCTCGACTATGGCTACACCTTC. Protein sequence: CAMGRALTGQFLLDYGYTF.

The chain combines TRBV6-9 with TRBJ1-6; 7 bases are shared with TRBD1. The CDR3 loop spans 14 amino acids. The germline V gene has CDR1 MNHGY and CDR2 SVAAGI. V trimming: 3 bases; J trimming: 7 bases; junction bases outside the gene matches: 3. The CDR3 DNA is TGTGCCAGCAGTTACGGACAGGCGAATTCACCCCTCCACTTT. It yields the protein CASSYGQANSPLHF.

V is TRBV2 and J is TRBJ2-5; 7 bases align to TRBD2. Per the germline V gene, CDR1 is SNHLY and CDR2 is FYNNEI. V trimming: 2 bases; J trimming: 2 bases; junction bases outside the gene matches: 2. The CDR3 is 14 residues long. DNA of the CDR3: TGTGCCAGCAGTGAACTAGCGGAGCAAGAGACCCAGTACTTC. It codes for CASSELAEQETQYF.

The J gene is TRBJ2-7, the V gene TRBV19, with 8 nucleotides matching TRBD1. The CDR3 has 13 residues. Germline V gene sequence: CDR1 LNHDA, CDR2 SQIVND (reference sequence). This CDR3 reads CATSDREPYEQYF. CDR3 coding DNA: TGTGCAACCTCGGACAGGGAGCCCTACGAGCAGTACTTC.

The J gene is TRBJ1-5, the V gene TRBV19; D possibly corresponds to TRBD1 (5 bases). Trimming cost V 0 bases and J 3 bases, with 6 bases left between them. Germline CDR1 and CDR2: LNHDA and SQIVND (reference sequence). This CDR3 region has 14 residues. The CDR3 DNA reads as TGTGCCAGTAGTATAGACAGGGCCAATCAGCCCCAGCATTTT. This codes for CASSIDRANQPQHF.

The gene calls are TRBV6-4 and TRBJ1-2; possibly TRBD1 for D (5 bases). V lost 3 bases to trimming and J lost 5 bases, with 16 bases between them. CDR3 length: 15 amino acids. Germline loops: CDR1 MRHNA, CDR2 SNTAGT. CDR3: CASSDEWGAEYGYTF. The CDR3 DNA is TGTGCCAGCAGTGATGAGTGGGGCGCGGAATATGGCTACACCTTC.

The CDR3 here is CASSVVAGAYNEQFF. In nucleotides, the CDR3 is TGTGCCAGCAGCGTAGTAGCGGGGGCTTACAATGAGCAGTTCTTC. The chain joins TRBV9 to TRBJ2-1; 9 nucleotides agree with TRBD2. V was clipped by 0 bases and J by 4 bases; unmatched bases: 2. Germline lookup yields CDR1 SGDLS and CDR2 YYNGEE. There are 15 residues in the CDR3.

The V call is TRBV5-4, the J call TRBJ2-1; 9 bases fit TRBD1. This CDR3 contains 15 residues. The germline V gene has CDR1 SGHNT and CDR2 YYREEE (reference sequence). V dropped 4 bases and J dropped 3; count of bases not matched to a gene: 5. CDR3 in amino acids: CASSPRTGVYNEQFF. The CDR3 nucleotides are TGTGCCAGCAGCCCCCGGACAGGGGTCTACAATGAGCAGTTCTTC. Full variable domain (outside the CDR3, taken from reference TRBV5-4 and TRBJ2-1): ETGVTQSPTHLIKTRGQQVTLRCSSQSGHNTVSWYQQALGQGPQFIFQYYREEENGRGNFPPRFSGLQFPNYSSELNVNALELDDSALYLCASSPRTGVYNEQFFGPGTRLTVL.

The gene calls are TRBV11-3 and TRBJ1-5; no reliable D call. V shed 6 bases and J shed 2 bases, with 20 bases lying between them. Germline V gene sequence: CDR1 SGHNT, CDR2 YENEEA. There are 17 residues in the CDR3. The DNA for the CDR3 is TGTGCCAGCAGTCAACACGTCTGCAACGTTCGCAATCAGCCCCAGCATTTT. Protein sequence: CASSQHVCNVRNQPQHF.